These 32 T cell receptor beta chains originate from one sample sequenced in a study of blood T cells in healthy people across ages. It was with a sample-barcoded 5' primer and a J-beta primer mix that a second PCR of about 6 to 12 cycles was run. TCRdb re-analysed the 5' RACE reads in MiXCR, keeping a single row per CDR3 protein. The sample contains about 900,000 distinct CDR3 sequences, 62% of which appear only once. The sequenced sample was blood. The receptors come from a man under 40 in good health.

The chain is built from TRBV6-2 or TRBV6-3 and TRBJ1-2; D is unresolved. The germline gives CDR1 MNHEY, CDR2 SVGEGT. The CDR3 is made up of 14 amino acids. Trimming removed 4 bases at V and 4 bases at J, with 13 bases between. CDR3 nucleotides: TGTGCCAGCAGTTTAGCCGTTGGAGGCTATGGCTACACCTTC. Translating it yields CASSLAVGGYGYTF.

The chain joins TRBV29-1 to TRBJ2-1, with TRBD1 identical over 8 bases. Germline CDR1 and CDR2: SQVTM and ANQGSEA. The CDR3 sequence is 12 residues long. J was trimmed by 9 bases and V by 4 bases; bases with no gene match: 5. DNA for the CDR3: TGCAGCGTTGGGACAGGGACGGTTGAGCAGTTCTTC. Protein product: CSVGTGTVEQFF.

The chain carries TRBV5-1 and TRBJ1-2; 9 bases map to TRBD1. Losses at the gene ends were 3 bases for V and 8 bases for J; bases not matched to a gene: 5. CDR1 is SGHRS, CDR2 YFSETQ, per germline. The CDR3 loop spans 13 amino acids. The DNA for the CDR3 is TGCGCCAGCAGCTCCGGACAGGGGATCGGCTACACCTTC. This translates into CASSSGQGIGYTF. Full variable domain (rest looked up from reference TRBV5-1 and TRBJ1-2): KAGVTQTPRYLIKTRGQQVTLSCSPISGHRSVSWYQQTPGQGLQFLFEYFSETQRNKGNFPGRFSGRQFSNSRSEMNVSTLELGDSALYLCASSSGQGIGYTFGSGTRLTVV.

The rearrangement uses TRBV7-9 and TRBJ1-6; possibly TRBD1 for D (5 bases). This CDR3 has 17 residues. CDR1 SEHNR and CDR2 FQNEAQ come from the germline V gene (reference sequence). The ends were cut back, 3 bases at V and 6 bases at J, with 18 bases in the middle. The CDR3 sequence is CASSLGGPGRPNSPLHF. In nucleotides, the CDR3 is TGTGCCAGCAGCTTGGGTGGACCGGGACGGCCTAATTCACCCCTCCACTTT.

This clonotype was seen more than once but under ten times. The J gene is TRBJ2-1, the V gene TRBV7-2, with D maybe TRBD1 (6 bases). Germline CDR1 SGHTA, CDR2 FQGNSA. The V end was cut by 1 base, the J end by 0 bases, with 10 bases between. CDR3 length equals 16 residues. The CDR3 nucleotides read TGTGCCAGCAGCTTAGAAGGACAGAGCTCCTACAATGAGCAGTTCTTC. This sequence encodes CASSLEGQSSYNEQFF.

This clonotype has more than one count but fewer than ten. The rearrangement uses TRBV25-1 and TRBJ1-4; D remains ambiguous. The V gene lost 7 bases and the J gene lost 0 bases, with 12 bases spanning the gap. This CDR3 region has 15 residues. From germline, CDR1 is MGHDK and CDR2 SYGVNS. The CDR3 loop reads CASIAPEATNEKLFF. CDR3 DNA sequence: TGTGCCAGCATCGCCCCTGAAGCAACTAATGAAAAACTGTTTTTT.

The CDR3 bases are TGCAGTGCTAGATACCTCACGGGAGGGATCGATGAGCAGTTCTTC. Residues: CSARYLTGGIDEQFF. This chain connects TRBV20-1 to TRBJ2-1; TRBD2 matches 8 bases. The CDR3 is made up of 15 amino acids. Germline V gene data show CDR1 as DFQATT and CDR2 as SNEGSKA (reference sequence). Losses at the gene ends were 2 bases for V and 8 bases for J; bases not matched to a gene: 11.

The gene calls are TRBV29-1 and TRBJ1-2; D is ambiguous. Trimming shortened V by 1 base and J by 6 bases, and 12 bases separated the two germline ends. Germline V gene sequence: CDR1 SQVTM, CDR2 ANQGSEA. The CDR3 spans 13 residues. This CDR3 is CSVEGPRKHGYTF. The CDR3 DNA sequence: TGCAGCGTTGAAGGGCCACGGAAACATGGCTACACCTTC.

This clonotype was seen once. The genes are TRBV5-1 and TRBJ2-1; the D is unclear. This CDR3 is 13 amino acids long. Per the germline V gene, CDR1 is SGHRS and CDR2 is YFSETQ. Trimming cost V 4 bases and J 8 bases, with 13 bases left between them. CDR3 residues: CASSPRYVHEQFF. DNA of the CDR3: TGCGCCAGCAGCCCCCGGTATGTCCATGAGCAGTTCTTC.

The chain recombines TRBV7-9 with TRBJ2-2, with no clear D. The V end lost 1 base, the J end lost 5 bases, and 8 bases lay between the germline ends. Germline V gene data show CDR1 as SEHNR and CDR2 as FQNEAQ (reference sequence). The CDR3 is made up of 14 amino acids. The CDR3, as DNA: TGTGCCAGCAGCTTAGGGCCTCAGACCGGGGAGCTGTTTTTT. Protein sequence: CASSLGPQTGELFF.

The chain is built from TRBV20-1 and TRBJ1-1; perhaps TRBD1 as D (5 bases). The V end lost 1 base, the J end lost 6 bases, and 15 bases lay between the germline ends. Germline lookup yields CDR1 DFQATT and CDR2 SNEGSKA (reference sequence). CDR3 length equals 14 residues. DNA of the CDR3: TGCAGTGCTAGAGTAGGCAGGGCGGGCGCTGAAGCTTTCTTT. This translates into CSARVGRAGAEAFF.

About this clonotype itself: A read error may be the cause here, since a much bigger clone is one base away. CDR3 nucleotide sequence: TGTGCCAGCAGCTTTAACTATGGCCACACCTTC. This encodes CASSFNYGHTF. This rearrangement joins TRBV7-2 to TRBJ1-2; the D is unclear. CDR1 and CDR2 from the germline V gene are SGHTA and FQGNSA. CDR3 length: 11 residues. The whole variable domain, remainder taken from reference TRBV7-2 and TRBJ1-2, is GAGVSQSPSNKVTEKGKDVELRCDPISGHTALYWYRQSLGQGLEFLIYFQGNSAPDKSGLPSDRFSAERTGGSVSTLTIQRTQQEDSAVYLCASSFNYGHTFGSGTRLTVV.

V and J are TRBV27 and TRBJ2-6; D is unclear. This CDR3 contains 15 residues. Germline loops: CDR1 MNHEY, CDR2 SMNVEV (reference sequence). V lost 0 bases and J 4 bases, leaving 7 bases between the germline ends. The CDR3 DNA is TGTGCCAGCAGTTTATCGGTAACCGGGGCCAACGTCCTGACTTTC. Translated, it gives CASSLSVTGANVLTF. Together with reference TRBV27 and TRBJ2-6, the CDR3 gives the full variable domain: EAQVTQNPRYLITVTGKKLTVTCSQNMNHEYMSWYRQDPGLGLRQIYYSMNVEVTDKGDVPEGYKVSRKEKRNFPLILESPSPNQTSLYFCASSLSVTGANVLTFGAGSRLTVL.

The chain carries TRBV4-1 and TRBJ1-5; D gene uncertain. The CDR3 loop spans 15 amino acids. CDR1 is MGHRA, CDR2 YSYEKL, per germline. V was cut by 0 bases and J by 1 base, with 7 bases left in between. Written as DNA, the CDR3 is TGCGCCAGCAGCCAAGATAGGGAGAGCAATCAGCCCCAGCATTTT. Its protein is CASSQDRESNQPQHF.

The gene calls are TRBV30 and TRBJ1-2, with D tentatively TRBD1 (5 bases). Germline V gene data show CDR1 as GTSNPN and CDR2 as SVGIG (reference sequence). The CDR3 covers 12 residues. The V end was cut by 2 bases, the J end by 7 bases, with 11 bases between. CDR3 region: CAWSRGARGYTF. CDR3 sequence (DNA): TGTGCCTGGAGTAGGGGCGCCCGTGGCTACACCTTC.

CDR3 nucleotide sequence: TGTGCCAGCAGCGTACGCGACACTAGCGGGGGGCGTAACAATGAGCAGTTCTTC. It codes for CASSVRDTSGGRNNEQFF. The V call is TRBV9, the J call TRBJ2-1; TRBD2 matches 12 bases. Trimming at V came to 1 base and at J to 5 bases, leaving 10 bases not matched to a gene. Germline V gives CDR1 SGDLS, CDR2 YYNGEE. This CDR3 region has 18 residues.

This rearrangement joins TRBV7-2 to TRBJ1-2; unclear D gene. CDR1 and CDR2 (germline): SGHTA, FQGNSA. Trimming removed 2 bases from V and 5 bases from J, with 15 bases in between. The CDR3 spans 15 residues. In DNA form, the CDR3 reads TGTGCCAGCAGCTTACTTGCGACGGTTATTTATGGCTACACCTTC. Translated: CASSLLATVIYGYTF.

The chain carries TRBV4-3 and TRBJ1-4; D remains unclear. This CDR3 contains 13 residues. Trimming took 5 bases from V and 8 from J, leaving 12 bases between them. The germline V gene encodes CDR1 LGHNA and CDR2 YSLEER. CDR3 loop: CASSYHSGEKLFF. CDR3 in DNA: TGCGCCAGCAGCTACCACAGTGGAGAAAAACTGTTTTTT.

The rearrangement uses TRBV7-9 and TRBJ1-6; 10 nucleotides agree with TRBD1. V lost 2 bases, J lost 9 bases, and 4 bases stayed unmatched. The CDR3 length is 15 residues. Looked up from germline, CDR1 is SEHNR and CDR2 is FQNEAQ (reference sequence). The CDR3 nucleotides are TGTGCCAGCAGCTTACACGGACAGGGGGGTTCACCCCTCCACTTT. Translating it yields CASSLHGQGGSPLHF.

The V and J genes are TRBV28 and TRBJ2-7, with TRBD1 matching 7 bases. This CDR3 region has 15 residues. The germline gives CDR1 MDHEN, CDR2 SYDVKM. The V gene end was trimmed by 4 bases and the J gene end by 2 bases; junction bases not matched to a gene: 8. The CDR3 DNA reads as TGTGCCAGCAGTTCACTGGGACAGATAACCTACGAGCAGTACTTC. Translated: CASSSLGQITYEQYF.

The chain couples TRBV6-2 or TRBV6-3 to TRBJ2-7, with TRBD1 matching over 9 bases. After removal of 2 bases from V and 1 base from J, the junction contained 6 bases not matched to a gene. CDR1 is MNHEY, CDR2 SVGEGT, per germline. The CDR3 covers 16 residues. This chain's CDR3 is CASSYPGQGRSYEQYF. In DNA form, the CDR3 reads TGTGCCAGCAGTTACCCTGGACAGGGGCGTTCCTACGAGCAGTACTTC.

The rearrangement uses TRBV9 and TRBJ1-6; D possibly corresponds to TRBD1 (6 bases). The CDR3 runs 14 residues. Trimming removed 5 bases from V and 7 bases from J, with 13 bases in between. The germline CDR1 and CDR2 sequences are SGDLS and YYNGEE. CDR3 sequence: CASRYEGGNSPLHF. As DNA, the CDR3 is TGTGCCAGCAGATACGAAGGGGGAAATTCACCCCTCCACTTT. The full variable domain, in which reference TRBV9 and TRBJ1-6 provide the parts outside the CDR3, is DSGVTQTPKHLITATGQRVTLRCSPRSGDLSVYWYQQSLDQGLQFLIQYYNGEERAKGNILERFSAQQFPDLHSELNLSSLELGDSALYFCASRYEGGNSPLHFGNGTRLTVT.

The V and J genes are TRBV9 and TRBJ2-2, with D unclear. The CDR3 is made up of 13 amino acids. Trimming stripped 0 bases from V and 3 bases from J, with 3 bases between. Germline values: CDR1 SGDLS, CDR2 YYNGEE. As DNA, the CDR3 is TGTGCCAGCAGCGTAGTTCACACCGGGGAGCTGTTTTTT. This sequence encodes CASSVVHTGELFF.

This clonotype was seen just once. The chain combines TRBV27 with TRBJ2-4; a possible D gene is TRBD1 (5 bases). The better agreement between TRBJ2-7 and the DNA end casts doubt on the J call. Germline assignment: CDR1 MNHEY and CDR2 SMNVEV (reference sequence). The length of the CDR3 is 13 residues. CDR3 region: CASSVLGRGEQYF. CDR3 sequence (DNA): TGTGCCAGCAGTGTATTGGGAAGGGGCGAGCAGTACTTC.

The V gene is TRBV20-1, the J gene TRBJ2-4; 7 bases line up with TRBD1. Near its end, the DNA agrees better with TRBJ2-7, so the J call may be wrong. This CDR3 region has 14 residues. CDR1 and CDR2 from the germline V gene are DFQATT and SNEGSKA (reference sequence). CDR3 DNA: TGCAGTGCCCTGACAGGGTGGATGTCCTACGAGCAGTACTTC. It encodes CSALTGWMSYEQYF.

The CDR3 reads CASTEGPGDTYGYTF. Written as DNA, the CDR3 is TGTGCCAGCACCGAGGGTCCAGGGGACACCTATGGCTACACCTTC. This chain uses TRBV6-1 with TRBJ1-2, with a tentative D call TRBD1 (6 bases). CDR1 is MNHNS and CDR2 is SASEGT in the germline V gene. V was pared by 7 bases and J by 4 bases, with 19 bases between. The CDR3 is made up of 15 amino acids.

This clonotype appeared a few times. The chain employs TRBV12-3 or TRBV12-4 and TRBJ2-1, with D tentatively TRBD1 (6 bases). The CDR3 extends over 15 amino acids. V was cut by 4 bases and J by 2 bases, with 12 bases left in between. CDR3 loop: CASSSTGPTYNEQFF. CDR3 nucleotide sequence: TGTGCCAGCAGTTCTACAGGGCCTACCTACAATGAGCAGTTCTTC.

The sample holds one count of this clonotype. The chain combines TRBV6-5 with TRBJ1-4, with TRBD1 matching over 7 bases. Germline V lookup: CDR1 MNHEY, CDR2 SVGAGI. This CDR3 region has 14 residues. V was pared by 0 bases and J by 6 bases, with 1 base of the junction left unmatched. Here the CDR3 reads CASSYSGTDEKLFF. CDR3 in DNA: TGTGCCAGCAGTTACTCCGGGACAGATGAAAAACTGTTTTTT.

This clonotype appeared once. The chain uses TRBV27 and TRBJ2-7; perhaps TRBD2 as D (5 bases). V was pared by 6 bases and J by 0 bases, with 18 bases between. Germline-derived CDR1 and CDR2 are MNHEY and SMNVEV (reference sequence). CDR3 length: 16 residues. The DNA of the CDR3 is TGTGCCAGCAGAGAGCGGCCCGCTCAAACCTCCTACGAGCAGTACTTC. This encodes CASRERPAQTSYEQYF.

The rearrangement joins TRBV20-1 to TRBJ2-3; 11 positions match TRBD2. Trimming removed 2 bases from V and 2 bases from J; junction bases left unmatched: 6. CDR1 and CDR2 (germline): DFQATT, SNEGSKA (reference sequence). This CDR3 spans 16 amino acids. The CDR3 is CSARPSGGFNTDTQYF. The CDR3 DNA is TGCAGTGCTAGACCTAGCGGGGGGTTCAACACAGATACGCAGTATTTT.

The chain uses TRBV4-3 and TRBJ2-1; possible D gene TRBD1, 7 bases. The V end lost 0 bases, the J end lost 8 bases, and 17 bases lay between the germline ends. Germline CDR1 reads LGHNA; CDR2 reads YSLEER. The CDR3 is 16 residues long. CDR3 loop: CASSQDVALRGDEQFF. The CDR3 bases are TGCGCCAGCAGCCAAGATGTTGCCCTCAGGGGGGATGAGCAGTTCTTC.

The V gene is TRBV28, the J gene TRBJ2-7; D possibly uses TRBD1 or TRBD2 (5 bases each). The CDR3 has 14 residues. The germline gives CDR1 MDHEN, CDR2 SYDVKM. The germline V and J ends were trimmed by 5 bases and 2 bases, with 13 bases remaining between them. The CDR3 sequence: CASSAPEGPYEQYF. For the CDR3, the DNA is TGTGCCAGCAGTGCCCCCGAGGGGCCCTACGAGCAGTACTTC.